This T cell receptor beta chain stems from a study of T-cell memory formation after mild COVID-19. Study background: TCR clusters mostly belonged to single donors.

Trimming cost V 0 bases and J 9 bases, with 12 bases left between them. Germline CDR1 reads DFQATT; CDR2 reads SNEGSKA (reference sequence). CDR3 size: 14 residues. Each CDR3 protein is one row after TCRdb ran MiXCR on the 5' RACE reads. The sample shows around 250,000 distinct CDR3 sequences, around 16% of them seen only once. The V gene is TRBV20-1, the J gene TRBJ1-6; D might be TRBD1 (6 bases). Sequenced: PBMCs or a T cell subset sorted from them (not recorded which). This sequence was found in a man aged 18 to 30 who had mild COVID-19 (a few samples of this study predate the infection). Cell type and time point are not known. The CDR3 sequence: CSARDPGAASPLHF. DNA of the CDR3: TGCAGTGCTAGAGATCCGGGGGCGGCTTCACCCCTCCACTTT.